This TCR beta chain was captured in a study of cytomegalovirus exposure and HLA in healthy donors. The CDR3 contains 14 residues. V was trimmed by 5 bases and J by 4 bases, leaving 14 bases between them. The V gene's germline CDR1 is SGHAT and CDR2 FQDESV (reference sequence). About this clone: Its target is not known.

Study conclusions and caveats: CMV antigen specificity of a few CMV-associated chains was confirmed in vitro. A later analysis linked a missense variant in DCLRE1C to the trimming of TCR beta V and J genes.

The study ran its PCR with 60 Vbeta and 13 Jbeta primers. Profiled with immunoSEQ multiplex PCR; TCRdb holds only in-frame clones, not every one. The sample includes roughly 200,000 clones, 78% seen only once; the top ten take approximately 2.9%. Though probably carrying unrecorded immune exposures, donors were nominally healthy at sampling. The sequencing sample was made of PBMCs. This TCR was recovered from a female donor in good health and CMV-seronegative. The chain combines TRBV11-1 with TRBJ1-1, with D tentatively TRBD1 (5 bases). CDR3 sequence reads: CASSRTRVATEAFF. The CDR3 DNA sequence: TGTGCCAGCAGCAGGACAAGGGTCGCCACTGAAGCTTTCTTT.